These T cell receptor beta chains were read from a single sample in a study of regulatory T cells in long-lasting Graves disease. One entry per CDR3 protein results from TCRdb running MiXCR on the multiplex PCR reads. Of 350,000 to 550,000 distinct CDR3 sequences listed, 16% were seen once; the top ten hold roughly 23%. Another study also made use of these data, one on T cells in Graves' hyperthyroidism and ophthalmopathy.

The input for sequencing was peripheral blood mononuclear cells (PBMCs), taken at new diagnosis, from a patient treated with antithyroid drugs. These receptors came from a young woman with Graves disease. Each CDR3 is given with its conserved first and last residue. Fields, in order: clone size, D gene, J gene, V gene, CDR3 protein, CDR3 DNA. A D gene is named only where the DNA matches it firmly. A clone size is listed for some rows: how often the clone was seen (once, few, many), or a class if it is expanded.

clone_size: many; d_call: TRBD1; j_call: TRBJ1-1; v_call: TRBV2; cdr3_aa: CASMWGTVKLMNTEAFF; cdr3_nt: TGTGCCAGCATGTGGGGGACAGTGAAACTCATGAACACTGAAGCTTTCTTT
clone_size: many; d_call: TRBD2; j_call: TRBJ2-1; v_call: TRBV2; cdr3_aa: CASSGWTRDYNEQFF; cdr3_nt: TGTGCCAGCAGTGGTTGGACTAGGGACTACAATGAGCAGTTCTTC
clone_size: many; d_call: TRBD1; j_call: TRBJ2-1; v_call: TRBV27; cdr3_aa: CASSHRDRGNNEQFF; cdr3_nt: TGTGCCAGCAGTCATCGGGACAGGGGGAACAATGAGCAGTTCTTC
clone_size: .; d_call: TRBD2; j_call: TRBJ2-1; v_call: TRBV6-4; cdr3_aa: CALKRRELPYNEQFF; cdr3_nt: TGTGCCCTAAAGCGGCGGGAGCTCCCCTACAATGAGCAGTTCTTC
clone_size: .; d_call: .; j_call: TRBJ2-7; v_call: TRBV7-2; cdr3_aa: CASSLAKGLGVNEQYF; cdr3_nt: TGTGCCAGCAGCTTAGCAAAAGGATTAGGGGTTAACGAGCAGTACTTC
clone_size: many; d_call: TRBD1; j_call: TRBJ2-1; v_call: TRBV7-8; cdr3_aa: CASRAGTGSYNEQFF; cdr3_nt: TGTGCCAGCAGGGCCGGGACAGGCTCCTACAATGAGCAGTTCTTC
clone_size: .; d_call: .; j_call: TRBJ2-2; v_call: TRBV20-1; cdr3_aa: CSARVQRPNTGELFF; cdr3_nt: TGCAGTGCTAGAGTACAGCGGCCAAACACCGGGGAGCTGTTTTTT
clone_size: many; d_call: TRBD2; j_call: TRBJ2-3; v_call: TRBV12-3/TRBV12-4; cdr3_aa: CASSLPGLAEVIAPSTDTQYF; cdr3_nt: TGTGCCAGCAGTTTACCGGGACTAGCGGAGGTTATAGCCCCCAGCACAGATACGCAGTATTTT
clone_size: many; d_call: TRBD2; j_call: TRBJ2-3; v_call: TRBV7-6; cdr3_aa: CASSSRTSGKLVDTQYF; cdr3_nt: TGTGCCAGCAGCTCCCGGACTAGCGGGAAATTAGTGGATACGCAGTATTTT
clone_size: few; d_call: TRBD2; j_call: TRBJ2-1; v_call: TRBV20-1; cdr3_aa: CSAIDFGLVSHNEQFF; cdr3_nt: TGCAGTGCTATCGACTTCGGACTAGTATCCCACAATGAGCAGTTCTTC
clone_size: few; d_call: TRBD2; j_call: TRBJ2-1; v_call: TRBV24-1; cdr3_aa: CATSSRSGGLNEQFF; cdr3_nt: TGTGCCACCAGTTCTCGGTCGGGAGGCCTCAATGAGCAGTTCTTC
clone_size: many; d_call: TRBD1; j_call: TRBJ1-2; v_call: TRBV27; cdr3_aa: CASRMTGGYYGYTF; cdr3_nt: TGTGCCAGCAGGATGACAGGGGGCTATTATGGCTACACCTTC
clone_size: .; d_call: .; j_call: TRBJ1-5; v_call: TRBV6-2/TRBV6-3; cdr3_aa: CASSFLRTATYSNQPQHF; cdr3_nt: TGTGCCAGCAGTTTTTTGAGGACAGCCACGTATAGCAATCAGCCCCAGCATTTT
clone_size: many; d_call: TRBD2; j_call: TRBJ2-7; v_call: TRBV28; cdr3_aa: CASSLAGGEEQYF; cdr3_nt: TGTGCCAGCAGCCTAGCGGGAGGGGAAGAGCAGTACTTC
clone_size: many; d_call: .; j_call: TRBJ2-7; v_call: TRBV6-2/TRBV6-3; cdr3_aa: CASSDSPQTYEQYF; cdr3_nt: TGTGCCAGCAGTGACAGCCCCCAAACCTACGAGCAGTACTTC
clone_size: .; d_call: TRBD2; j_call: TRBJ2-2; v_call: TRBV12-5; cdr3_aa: CASGTGLHTGELFF; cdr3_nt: TGTGCTAGTGGAACGGGACTACACACCGGGGAGCTGTTTTTT
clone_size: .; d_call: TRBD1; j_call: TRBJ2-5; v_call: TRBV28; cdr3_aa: CASSSGQGRETQYF; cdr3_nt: TGTGCCAGCAGTTCGGGACAGGGTAGAGAGACCCAGTACTTC
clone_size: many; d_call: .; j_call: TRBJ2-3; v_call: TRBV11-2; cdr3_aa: CASSQSGDTQYF; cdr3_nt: TGTGCCAGCAGCCAATCCGGGGATACGCAGTATTTT
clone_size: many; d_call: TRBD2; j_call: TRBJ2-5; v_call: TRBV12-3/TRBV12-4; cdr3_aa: CASSPLAGGKETQYF; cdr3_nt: TGTGCCAGCAGTCCCTTAGCGGGAGGCAAAGAGACCCAGTACTTC
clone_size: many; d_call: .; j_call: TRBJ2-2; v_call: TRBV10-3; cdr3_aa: CAISEGRNTGELFF; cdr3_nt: TGTGCCATCAGTGAGGGGAGGAACACCGGGGAGCTGTTTTTT
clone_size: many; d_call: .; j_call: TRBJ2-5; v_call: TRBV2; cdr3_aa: CASSGGRYAETQYF; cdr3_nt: TGTGCCAGCAGTGGGGGACGGTATGCGGAGACCCAGTACTTC
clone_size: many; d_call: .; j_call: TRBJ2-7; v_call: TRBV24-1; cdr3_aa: CATSVRQRDSEQYF; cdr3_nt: TGTGCCACCAGTGTTCGGCAGAGGGACTCCGAGCAGTACTTC
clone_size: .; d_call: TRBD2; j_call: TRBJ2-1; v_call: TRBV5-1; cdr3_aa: CASSPGGGLIYNEQFF; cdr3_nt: TGCGCCAGCAGCCCCGGCGGGGGACTTATCTACAATGAGCAGTTCTTC
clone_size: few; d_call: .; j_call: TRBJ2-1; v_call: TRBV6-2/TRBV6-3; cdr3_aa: CASFYVVGNEQFF; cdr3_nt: TGTGCCAGCTTCTATGTAGTTGGGAATGAGCAGTTCTTC
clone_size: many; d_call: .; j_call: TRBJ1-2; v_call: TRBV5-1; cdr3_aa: CASSPGEGYGYTF; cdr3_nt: TGCGCCAGCAGCCCGGGGGAGGGCTATGGCTACACCTTC
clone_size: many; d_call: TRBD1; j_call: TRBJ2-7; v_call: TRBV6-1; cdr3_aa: CASRNTGAYEQYF; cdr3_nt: TGTGCCAGCAGAAACACAGGGGCCTACGAGCAGTACTTC
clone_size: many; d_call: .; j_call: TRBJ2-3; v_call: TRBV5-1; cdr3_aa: CASSEQGSADTQYF; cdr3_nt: TGCGCCAGCAGCGAGCAGGGGAGCGCAGATACGCAGTATTTT
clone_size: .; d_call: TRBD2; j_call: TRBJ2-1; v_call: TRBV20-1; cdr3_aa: CSAPPGLAGGPSSYNEQFF; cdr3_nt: TGCAGTGCTCCGCCCGGACTAGCGGGAGGACCGAGCTCCTACAATGAGCAGTTCTTC
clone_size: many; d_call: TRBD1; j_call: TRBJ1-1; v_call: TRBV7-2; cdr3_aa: CASSWDRWNTEAFF; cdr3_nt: TGTGCCAGCAGCTGGGACAGGTGGAACACTGAAGCTTTCTTT
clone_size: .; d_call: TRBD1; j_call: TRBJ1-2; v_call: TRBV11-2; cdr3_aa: CASSPSDREGTNYGYTF; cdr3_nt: TGTGCCAGCAGCCCCTCGGACAGGGAGGGCACTAACTATGGCTACACCTTC
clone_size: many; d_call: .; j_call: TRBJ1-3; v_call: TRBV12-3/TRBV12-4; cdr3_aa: CATVFWTAGSPGNTIYF; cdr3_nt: TGTGCCACAGTTTTTTGGACGGCAGGGAGTCCTGGAAACACCATATATTTT
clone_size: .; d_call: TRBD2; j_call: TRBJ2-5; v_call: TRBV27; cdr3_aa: CASTLPRTSGLDRETQYF; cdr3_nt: TGTGCCAGCACCCTTCCTCGGACTAGCGGGCTTGATAGAGAGACCCAGTACTTC
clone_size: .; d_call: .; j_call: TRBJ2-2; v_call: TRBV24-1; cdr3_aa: CATSDEDRNTGELFF; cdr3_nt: TGTGCCACCAGTGATGAGGACAGGAACACCGGGGAGCTGTTTTTT
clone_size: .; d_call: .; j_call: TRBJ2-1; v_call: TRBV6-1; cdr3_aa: CASTNILRGGDEQFF; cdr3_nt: TGTGCCAGCACCAATATTCTCCGGGGTGGGGATGAGCAGTTCTTC
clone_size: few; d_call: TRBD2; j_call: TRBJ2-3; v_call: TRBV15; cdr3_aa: CATSSGTSGRSTDTQYF; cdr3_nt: TGTGCCACCAGCAGTGGAACTAGCGGGAGAAGCACAGATACGCAGTATTTT
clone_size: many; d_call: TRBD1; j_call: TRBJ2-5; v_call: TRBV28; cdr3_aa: CASSLGTAQETQYF; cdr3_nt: TGTGCCAGCAGTTTAGGGACAGCCCAAGAGACCCAGTACTTC
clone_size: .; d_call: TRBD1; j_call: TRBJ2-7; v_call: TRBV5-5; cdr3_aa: CASRITGDYEQYF; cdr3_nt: TGTGCCAGCAGAATTACAGGGGATTACGAGCAGTACTTC
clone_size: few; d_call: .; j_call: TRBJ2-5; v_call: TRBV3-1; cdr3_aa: CASSQVDKTWGETQYF; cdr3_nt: TGTGCCAGCAGCCAAGTTGACAAGACCTGGGGGGAGACCCAGTACTTC
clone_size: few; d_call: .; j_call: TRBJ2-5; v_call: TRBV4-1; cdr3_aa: CASSQEPRETQYF; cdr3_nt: TGCGCCAGCAGCCAAGAACCAAGGGAGACCCAGTACTTC
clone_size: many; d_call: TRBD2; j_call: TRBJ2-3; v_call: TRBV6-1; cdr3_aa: CASNRLAGGSSDTQYF; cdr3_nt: TGTGCCAGCAACAGACTAGCGGGAGGGAGCTCAGATACGCAGTATTTT
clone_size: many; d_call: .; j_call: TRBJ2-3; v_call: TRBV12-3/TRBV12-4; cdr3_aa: CASSFLQTRRTDTQYF; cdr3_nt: TGTGCCAGCAGTTTCTTGCAAACACGCCGCACAGATACGCAGTATTTT
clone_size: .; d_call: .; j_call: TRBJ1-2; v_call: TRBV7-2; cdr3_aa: CASSLGSGWDYGYTF; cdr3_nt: TGTGCCAGCAGCTTAGGCTCGGGGTGGGACTATGGCTACACCTTC
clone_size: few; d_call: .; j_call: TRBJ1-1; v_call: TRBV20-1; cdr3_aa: CSHAVPGTMVTPMNTEAFF; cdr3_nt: TGCAGTCATGCGGTTCCGGGGACGATGGTTACACCCATGAACACTGAAGCTTTCTTT
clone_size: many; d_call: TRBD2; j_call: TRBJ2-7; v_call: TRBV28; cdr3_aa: CASRTGGARFEQYF; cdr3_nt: TGTGCCAGCAGAACCGGGGGGGCGAGATTCGAGCAGTACTTC
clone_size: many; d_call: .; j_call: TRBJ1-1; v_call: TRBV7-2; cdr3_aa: CASSPRGGRTEAFF; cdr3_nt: TGTGCCAGCAGCCCCAGGGGAGGTCGGACTGAAGCTTTCTTT
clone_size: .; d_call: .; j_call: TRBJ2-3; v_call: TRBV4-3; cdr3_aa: CASSPRAYTDTQYF; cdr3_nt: TGCGCCAGCAGCCCCAGGGCCTACACAGATACGCAGTATTTT
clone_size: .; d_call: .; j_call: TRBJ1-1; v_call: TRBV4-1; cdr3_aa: CASSQVGLGTEAFF; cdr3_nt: TGCGCCAGCAGCCAAGTAGGGCTAGGCACTGAAGCTTTCTTT